Following are 9 T cell receptor beta chains from one sample sequenced in a study of shared clonotypes between healthy human individuals. Selected positively for CCR7 and CD45RO-negative, naive CD8 cells excluded terminally differentiated effector memory CD45RA+ cells. Profiled with immunoSEQ multiplex PCR; TCRdb holds only in-frame clones, not every one. The table shows about 2.1 million clones, with 93% occurring only once. The sample consisted of naive CD8+ T cells from PBMCs. These receptors came from a man aged 18 to 35 in good health. Some clones in this sample may be carry-over from other donors' samples.

The CDR3 nucleotides read TGCAGCGTTGAAGAGACTAGCGCTTACAATGAGCAGTTCTTC. This encodes CSVEETSAYNEQFF. The genes are TRBV29-1 and TRBJ2-1, with 8 bases identical to TRBD2. This CDR3 region has 14 residues. CDR1 SQVTM and CDR2 ANQGSEA come from the germline V gene. With 0 bases clipped from V and 4 bases from J, the junction kept 2 bases outside the gene matches.

The chain couples TRBV28 to TRBJ2-3, with TRBD1 as a possible D gene (5 bases). The V gene's germline CDR1 is MDHEN and CDR2 SYDVKM. The CDR3 length is 14 residues. Trimming shortened V by 3 bases and J by 3 bases, and 10 bases separated the two germline ends. The CDR3 is CASSFSRATDTQYF. The CDR3 coding sequence is TGTGCCAGCAGTTTTTCCAGGGCAACAGATACGCAGTATTTT.

This sequence joins TRBV4-1 and TRBJ2-5; D not certain. The ends were cut back, 4 bases at V and 2 bases at J, with 8 bases in the middle. The CDR3 runs to 13 residues. The germline V gene has CDR1 MGHRA and CDR2 YSYEKL. The CDR3 is CASSLGNQETQYF. The CDR3 DNA reads TGCGCCAGCAGCCTTGGCAATCAAGAGACCCAGTACTTC.

The rearrangement links TRBV6-6 to TRBJ1-1, with 9 bases that match TRBD1. The CDR3 sequence is 16 residues long. The germline V gene encodes CDR1 MNHNY and CDR2 SVGAGI (reference sequence). The V and J ends lost 2 bases and 1 base, in that order; junction bases with no gene match: 5. The CDR3 loop is CASSYTQTGGNTEAFF. The CDR3, as DNA: TGTGCCAGCAGTTACACCCAGACAGGGGGGAACACTGAAGCTTTCTTT.

This chain joins TRBV27 and TRBJ2-7, with no clear D. The CDR3 totals 12 residues. The V end was cut by 5 bases, the J end by 5 bases, with 10 bases between. Germline V gene lookup returns CDR1 MNHEY and CDR2 SMNVEV (reference sequence). The CDR3 protein is CASSHSRDEQYF. In DNA, the CDR3 is TGTGCCAGCAGTCATTCCCGGGACGAGCAGTACTTC.

V usage is TRBV6-5 and J usage is TRBJ2-7, with 14 positions matching TRBD2. The length of the CDR3 is 15 residues. J gave up 3 bases and V 6 bases, and 4 bases lay outside the gene matches. Germline CDR1 and CDR2: MNHEY and SVGAGI. In nucleotides, the CDR3 is TGTGCCAGCAGATCCGGACTAGCGGGAGGCTACGAGCAGTACTTC. This sequence encodes CASRSGLAGGYEQYF.

This chain links TRBV19 with TRBJ2-7; no reliable D call. Deletions cut 2 bases from V and 2 bases from J, with 13 bases between. This CDR3 is built from 15 residues. Germline lookup yields CDR1 LNHDA and CDR2 SQIVND (reference sequence). CDR3 DNA: TGTGCCAGTAGTATAAGGTTTGGGCATCCCTACGAGCAGTACTTC. Amino acids: CASSIRFGHPYEQYF.

V gene TRBV4-1 combines with J gene TRBJ1-5; 7 bases line up with TRBD1. This CDR3 region has 17 residues. Unmatched junction bases numbered 6, after V lost 0 bases and J lost 1 base. Germline values: CDR1 MGHRA, CDR2 YSYEKL. The CDR3 sequence: CASSQEPSGGSNQPQHF. CDR3 in DNA: TGCGCCAGCAGCCAAGAACCGTCAGGGGGGAGCAATCAGCCCCAGCATTTT.

Remarks on this clone: Different DNA sequences within this sample yield the same CDR3. The chain uses TRBV5-1 and TRBJ2-7, with a tentative D call TRBD2 (6 bases). CDR1 is SGHRS and CDR2 is YFSETQ in the germline V gene. This CDR3 is built from 14 residues. Trimming stripped 3 bases from V and 2 bases from J, with 12 bases between. The DNA of the CDR3 is TGCGCCAGCAGCTGGACTGCGGGAACCTACGAGCAGTACTTC. As protein: CASSWTAGTYEQYF.